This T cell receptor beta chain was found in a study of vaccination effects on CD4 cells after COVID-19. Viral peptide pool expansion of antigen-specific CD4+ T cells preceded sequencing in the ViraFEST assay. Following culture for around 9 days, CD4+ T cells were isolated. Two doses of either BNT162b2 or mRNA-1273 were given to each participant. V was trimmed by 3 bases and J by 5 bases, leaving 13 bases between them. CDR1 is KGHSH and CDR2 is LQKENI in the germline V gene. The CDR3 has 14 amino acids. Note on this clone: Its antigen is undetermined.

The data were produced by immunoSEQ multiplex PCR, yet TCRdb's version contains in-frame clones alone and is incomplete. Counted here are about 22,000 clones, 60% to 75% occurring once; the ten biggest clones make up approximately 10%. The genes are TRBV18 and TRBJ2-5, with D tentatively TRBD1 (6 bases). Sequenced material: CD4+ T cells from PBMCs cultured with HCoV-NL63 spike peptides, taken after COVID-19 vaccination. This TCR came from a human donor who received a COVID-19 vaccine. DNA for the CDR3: TGTGCCAGCTCACCCCCCGCACAGGGCGAGACCCAGTACTTC. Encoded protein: CASSPPAQGETQYF.